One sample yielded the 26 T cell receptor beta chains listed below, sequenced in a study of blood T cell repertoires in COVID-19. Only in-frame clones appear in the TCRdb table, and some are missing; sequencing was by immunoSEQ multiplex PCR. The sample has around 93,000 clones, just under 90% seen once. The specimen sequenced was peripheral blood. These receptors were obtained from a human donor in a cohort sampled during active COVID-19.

CDR3 bases: TGTGCCAGCAGCACCGGGACAGGGAGCTATGGCTACACCTTC. Protein sequence: CASSTGTGSYGYTF. The chain joins TRBV6-5 to TRBJ1-2, with 9 positions matching TRBD1. The CDR3 is made up of 14 amino acids. Germline trimming cut 6 bases from V and 4 bases from J; bases unmatched to any gene: 6. Germline V CDR1 and CDR2: MNHEY, SVGAGI.

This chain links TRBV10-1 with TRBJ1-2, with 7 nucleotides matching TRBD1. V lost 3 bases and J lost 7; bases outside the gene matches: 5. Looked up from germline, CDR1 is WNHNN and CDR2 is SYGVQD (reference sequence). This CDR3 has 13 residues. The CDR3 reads CASSENRGLGYTF. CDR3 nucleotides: TGCGCCAGCAGTGAAAACAGGGGTCTTGGCTACACCTTC.

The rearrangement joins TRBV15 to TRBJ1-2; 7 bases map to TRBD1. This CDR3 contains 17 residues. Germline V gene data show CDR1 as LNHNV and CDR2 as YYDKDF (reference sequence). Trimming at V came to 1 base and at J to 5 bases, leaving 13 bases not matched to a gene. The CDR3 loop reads CATSRAPAGGVRYGYTF. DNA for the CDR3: TGTGCCACCAGCAGAGCCCCGGCAGGGGGAGTTAGGTATGGCTACACCTTC.

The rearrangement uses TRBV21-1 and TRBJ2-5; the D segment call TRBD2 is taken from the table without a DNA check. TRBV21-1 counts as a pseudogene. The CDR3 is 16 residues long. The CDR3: CASSTSGGWEGETQYF. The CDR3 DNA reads TGTGCCAGCAGCACCTCGGGGGGCTGGGAGGGGGAGACCCAGTACTTC.

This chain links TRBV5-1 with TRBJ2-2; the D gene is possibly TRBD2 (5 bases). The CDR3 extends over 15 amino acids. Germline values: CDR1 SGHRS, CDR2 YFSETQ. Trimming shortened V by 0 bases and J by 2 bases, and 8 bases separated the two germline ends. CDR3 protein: CASSLDLANTGELFF. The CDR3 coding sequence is TGCGCCAGCAGCTTGGATCTAGCAAACACCGGGGAGCTGTTTTTT.

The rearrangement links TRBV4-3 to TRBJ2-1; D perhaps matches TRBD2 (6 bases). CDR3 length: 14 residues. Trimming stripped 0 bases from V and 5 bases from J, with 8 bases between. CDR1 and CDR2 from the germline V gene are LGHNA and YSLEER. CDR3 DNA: TGCGCCAGCAGCCAAGATGGAGGGGACAATGAGCAGTTCTTC. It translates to CASSQDGGDNEQFF.

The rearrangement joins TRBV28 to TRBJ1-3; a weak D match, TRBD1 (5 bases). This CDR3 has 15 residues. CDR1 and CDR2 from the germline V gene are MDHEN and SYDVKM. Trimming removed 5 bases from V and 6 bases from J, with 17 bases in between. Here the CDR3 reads CASSDPGGGTNTIYF. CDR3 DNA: TGTGCCAGCAGTGATCCCGGGGGAGGGACAAACACCATATATTTT. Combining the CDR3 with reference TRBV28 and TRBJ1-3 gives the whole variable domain DVKVTQSSRYLVKRTGEKVFLECVQDMDHENMFWYRQDPGLGLRLIYFSYDVKMKEKGDIPEGYSVSREKKERFSLILESASTNQTSMYLCASSDPGGGTNTIYFGEGSWLTVV.

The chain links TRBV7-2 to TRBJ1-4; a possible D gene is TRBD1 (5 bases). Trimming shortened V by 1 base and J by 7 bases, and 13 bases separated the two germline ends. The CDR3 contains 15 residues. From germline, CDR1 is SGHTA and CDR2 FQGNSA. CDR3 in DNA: TGTGCCAGCAGCTTAGGGGGGGGAGTTGGTGAAAAACTGTTTTTT. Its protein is CASSLGGGVGEKLFF. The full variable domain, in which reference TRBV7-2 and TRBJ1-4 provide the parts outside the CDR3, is GAGVSQSPSNKVTEKGKDVELRCDPISGHTALYWYRQSLGQGLEFLIYFQGNSAPDKSGLPSDRFSAERTGGSVSTLTIQRTQQEDSAVYLCASSLGGGVGEKLFFGSGTQLSVL.

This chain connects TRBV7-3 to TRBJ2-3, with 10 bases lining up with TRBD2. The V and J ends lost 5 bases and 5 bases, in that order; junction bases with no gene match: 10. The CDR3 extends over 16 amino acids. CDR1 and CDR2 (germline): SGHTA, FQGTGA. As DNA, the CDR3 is TGTGCCAGCAGCCGAAGCGGGGGGGCCACTGGAGATACGCAGTATTTT. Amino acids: CASSRSGGATGDTQYF.

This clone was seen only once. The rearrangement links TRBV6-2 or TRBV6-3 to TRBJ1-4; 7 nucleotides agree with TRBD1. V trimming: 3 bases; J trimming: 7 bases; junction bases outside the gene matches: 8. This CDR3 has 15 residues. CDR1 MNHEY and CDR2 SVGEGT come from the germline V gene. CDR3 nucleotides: TGTGCCAGCAGTTATACAGGGGTGTCCGGTGAAAAACTGTTTTTT. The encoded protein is CASSYTGVSGEKLFF.

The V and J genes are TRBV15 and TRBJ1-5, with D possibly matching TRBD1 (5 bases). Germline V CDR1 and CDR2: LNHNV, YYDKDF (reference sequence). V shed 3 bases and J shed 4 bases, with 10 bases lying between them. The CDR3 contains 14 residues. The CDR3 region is CATSSPGLNQPQHF. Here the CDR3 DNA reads TGTGCCACCAGCAGTCCAGGGCTTAATCAGCCCCAGCATTTT.

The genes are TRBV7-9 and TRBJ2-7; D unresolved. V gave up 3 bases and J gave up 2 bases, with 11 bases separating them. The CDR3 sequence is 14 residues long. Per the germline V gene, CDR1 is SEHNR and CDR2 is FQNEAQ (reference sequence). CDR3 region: CASSFSTAAYEQYF. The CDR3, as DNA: TGTGCCAGCAGCTTTTCAACAGCTGCCTACGAGCAGTACTTC. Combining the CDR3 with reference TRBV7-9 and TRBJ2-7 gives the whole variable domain DTGVSQNPRHKITKRGQNVTFRCDPISEHNRLYWYRQTLGQGPEFLTYFQNEAQLEKSRLLSDRFSAERPKGSFSTLEIQRTEQGDSAMYLCASSFSTAAYEQYFGPGTRLTVT.

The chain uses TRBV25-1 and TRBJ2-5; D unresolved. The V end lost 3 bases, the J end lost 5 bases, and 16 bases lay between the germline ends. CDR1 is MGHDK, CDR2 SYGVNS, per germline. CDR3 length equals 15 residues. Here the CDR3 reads CASSDSHSFRETQYF. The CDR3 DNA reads TGTGCCAGCAGTGACAGTCACAGTTTTCGGGAGACCCAGTACTTC.

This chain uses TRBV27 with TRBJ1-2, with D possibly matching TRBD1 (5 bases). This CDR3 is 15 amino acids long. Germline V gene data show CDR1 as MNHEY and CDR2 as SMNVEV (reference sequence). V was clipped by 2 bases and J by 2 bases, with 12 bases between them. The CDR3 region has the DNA TGTGCCAGCAGTTTAAGCTCGTCAGGGAACTATGGCTACACCTTC. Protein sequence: CASSLSSSGNYGYTF.

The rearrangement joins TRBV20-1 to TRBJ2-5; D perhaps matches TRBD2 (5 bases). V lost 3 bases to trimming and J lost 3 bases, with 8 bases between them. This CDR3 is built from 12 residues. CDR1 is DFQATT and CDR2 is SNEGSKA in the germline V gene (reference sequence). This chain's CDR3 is CSASDGKETQYF. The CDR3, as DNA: TGCAGTGCTAGTGACGGGAAAGAGACCCAGTACTTC.

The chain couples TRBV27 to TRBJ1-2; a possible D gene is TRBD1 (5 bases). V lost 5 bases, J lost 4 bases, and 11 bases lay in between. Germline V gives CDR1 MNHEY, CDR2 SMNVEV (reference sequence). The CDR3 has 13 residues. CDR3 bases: TGTGCCAGCAGTCCCCGAGACAGCTATGGCTACACCTTC. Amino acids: CASSPRDSYGYTF.

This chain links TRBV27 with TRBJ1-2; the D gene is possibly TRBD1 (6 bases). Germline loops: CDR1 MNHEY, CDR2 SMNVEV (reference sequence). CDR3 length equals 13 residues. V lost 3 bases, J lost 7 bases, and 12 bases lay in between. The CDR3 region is CASSLRRGGGYTF. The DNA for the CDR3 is TGTGCCAGCAGTTTGAGAAGGGGGGGTGGCTACACCTTC.

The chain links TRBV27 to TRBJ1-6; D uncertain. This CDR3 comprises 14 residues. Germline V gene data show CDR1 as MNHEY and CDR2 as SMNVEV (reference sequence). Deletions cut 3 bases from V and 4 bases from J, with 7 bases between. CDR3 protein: CASSFPGYNSPLHF. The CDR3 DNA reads TGTGCCAGCAGTTTCCCAGGATATAATTCACCCCTCCACTTT.

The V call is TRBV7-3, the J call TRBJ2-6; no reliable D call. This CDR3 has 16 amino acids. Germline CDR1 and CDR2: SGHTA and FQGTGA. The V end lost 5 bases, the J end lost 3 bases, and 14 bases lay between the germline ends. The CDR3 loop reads CASSLNTMSGANVLTF. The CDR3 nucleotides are TGTGCCAGCAGCCTAAATACCATGAGTGGGGCCAACGTCCTGACTTTC. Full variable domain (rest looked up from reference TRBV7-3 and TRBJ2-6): GAGVSQTPSNKVTEKGKYVELRCDPISGHTALYWYRQSLGQGPEFLIYFQGTGAADDSGLPNDRFFAVRPEGSVSTLKIQRTERGDSAVYLCASSLNTMSGANVLTFGAGSRLTVL.

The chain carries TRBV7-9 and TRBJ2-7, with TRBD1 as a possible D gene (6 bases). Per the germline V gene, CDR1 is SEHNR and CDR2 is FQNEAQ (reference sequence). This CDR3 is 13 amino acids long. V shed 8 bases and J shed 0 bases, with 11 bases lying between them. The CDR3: CASPRQASYEQYF. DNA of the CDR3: TGTGCCAGCCCCAGACAGGCCTCCTACGAGCAGTACTTC.

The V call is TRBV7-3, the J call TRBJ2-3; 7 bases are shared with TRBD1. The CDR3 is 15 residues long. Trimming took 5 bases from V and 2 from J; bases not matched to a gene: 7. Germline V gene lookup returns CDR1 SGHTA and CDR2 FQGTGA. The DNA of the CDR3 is TGTGCCAGCAGCCAAACAGGGGTTAACACAGATACGCAGTATTTT. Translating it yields CASSQTGVNTDTQYF.

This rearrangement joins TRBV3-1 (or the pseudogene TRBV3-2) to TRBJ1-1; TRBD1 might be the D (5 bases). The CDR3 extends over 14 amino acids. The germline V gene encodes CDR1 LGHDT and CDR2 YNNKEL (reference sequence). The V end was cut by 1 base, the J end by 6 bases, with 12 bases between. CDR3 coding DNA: TGTGCCAGCAGCCAAGTGCGGGGGGTCGCTGAAGCTTTCTTT. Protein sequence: CASSQVRGVAEAFF.

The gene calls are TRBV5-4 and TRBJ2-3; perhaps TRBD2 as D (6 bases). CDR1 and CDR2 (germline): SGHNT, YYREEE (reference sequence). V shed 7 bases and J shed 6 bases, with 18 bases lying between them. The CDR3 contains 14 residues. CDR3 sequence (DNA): TGTGCCAGCGGTCACGGGGGTAGCCCCGATACGCAGTATTTT. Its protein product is CASGHGGSPDTQYF.

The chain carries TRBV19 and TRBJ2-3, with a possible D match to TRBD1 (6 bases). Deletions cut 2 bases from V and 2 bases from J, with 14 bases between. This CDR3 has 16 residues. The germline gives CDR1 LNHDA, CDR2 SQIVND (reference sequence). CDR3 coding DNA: TGTGCCAGTAGTATAATGGGTAGGGGGAACACAGATACGCAGTATTTT. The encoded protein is CASSIMGRGNTDTQYF. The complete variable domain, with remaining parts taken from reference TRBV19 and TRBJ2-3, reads DGGITQSPKYLFRKEGQNVTLSCEQNLNHDAMYWYRQDPGQGLRLIYYSQIVNDFQKGDIAEGYSVSREKKESFPLTVTSAQKNPTAFYLCASSIMGRGNTDTQYFGPGTRLTVL.

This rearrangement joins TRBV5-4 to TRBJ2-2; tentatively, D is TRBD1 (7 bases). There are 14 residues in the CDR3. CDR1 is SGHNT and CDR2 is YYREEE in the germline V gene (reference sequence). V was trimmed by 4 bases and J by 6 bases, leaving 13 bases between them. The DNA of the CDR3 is TGTGCCAGCAGCCCGGCCAGGGGGGCCGGGGAGCTGTTTTTT. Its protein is CASSPARGAGELFF.

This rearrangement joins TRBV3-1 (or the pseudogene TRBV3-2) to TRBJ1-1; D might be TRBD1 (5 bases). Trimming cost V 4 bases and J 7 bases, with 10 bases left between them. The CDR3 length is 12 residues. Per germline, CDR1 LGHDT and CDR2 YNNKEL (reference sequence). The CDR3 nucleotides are TGTGCCAGCAGCCCCGGCAGGGTTGAAGCTTTCTTT. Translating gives CASSPGRVEAFF.